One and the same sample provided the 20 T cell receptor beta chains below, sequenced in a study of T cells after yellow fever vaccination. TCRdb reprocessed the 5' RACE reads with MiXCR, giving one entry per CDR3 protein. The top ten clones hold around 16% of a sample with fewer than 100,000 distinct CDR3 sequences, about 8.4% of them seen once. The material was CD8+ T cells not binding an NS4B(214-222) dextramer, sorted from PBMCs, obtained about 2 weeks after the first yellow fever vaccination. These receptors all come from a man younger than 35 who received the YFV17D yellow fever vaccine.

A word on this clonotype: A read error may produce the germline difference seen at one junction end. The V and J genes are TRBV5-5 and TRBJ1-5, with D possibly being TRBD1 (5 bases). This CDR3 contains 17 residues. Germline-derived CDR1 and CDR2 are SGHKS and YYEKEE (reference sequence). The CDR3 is CASGLGTGTFSNQPQHF. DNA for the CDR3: TGTGCCAGCGGCTTGGGAACAGGAACATTTAGCAATCAGCCCCAGCATTTT.

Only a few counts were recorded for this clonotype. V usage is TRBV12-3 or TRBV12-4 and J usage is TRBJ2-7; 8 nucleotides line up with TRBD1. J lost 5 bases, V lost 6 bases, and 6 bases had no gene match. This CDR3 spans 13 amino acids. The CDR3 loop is CASRRTGQDEQYF. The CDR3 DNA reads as TGTGCCAGCAGACGGACAGGGCAGGACGAGCAGTACTTC.

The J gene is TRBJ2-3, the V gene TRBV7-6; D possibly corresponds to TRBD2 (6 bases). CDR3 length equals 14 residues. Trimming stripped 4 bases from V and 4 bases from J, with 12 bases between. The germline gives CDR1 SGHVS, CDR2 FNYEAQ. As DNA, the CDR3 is TGTGCCAGCAGCTCCGGGACTCCTTCAGATACGCAGTATTTT. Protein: CASSSGTPSDTQYF.

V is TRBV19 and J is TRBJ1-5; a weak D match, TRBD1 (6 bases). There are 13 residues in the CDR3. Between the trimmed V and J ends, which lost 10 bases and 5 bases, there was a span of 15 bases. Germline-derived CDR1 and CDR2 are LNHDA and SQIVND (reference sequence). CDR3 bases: TGTGCCACCACCGACAGGTATCATCAGCCCCAGCATTTT. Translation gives CATTDRYHQPQHF.

CDR3 region: CASSLAGGEEKLFF. Here the CDR3 DNA reads TGTGCCAGCAGCTTAGCAGGGGGTGAAGAAAAACTGTTTTTT. The chain joins TRBV7-9 to TRBJ1-4, with D maybe TRBD1 (6 bases). Germline values: CDR1 SEHNR, CDR2 FQNEAQ (reference sequence). The CDR3 runs to 14 residues. V was trimmed by 0 bases and J by 8 bases, leaving 10 bases between them.

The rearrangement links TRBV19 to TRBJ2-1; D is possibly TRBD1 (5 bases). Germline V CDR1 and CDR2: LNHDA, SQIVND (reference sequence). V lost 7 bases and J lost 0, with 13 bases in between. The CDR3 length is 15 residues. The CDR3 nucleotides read TGTGCCAGTACTTTTGGACACAGCTCCTACAATGAGCAGTTCTTC. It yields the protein CASTFGHSSYNEQFF. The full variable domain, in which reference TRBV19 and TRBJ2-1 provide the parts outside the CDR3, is DGGITQSPKYLFRKEGQNVTLSCEQNLNHDAMYWYRQDPGQGLRLIYYSQIVNDFQKGDIAEGYSVSREKKESFPLTVTSAQKNPTAFYLCASTFGHSSYNEQFFGPGTRLTVL.

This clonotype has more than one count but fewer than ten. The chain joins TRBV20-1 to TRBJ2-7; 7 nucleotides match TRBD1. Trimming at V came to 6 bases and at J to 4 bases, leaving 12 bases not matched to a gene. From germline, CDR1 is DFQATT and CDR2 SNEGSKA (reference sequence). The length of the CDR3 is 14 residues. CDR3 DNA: TGCAGTGCCCGACAGGGCGTTGGGCCTTACGAGCAGTACTTC. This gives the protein CSARQGVGPYEQYF.

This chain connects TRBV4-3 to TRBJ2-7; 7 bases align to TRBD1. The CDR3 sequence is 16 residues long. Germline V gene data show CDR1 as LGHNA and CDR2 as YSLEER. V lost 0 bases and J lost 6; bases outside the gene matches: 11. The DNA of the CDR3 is TGCGCCAGCAGCCAAGATCCCGAACAGGGGTTGTCCGAGCAGTACTTC. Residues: CASSQDPEQGLSEQYF.

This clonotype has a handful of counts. The CDR3 sequence is CASTDGGLAGGLQETQYF. The CDR3 coding sequence is TGTGCCAGCACCGACGGGGGACTAGCGGGGGGCCTGCAAGAGACCCAGTACTTC. The chain employs TRBV11-1 and TRBJ2-5, with 15 positions matching TRBD2. CDR1 and CDR2 (germline): SGHAT, FQDESV (reference sequence). The CDR3 covers 18 residues. The ends lost 7 bases at V and 2 bases at J; junction bases unmatched: 11.

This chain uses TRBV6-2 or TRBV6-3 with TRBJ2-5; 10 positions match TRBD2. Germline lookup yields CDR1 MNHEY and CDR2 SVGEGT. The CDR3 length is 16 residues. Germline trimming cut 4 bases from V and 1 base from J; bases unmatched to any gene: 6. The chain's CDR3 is CASSLMSGGGQETQYF. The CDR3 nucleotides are TGTGCCAGCAGTTTGATGAGCGGGGGGGGCCAAGAGACCCAGTACTTC.

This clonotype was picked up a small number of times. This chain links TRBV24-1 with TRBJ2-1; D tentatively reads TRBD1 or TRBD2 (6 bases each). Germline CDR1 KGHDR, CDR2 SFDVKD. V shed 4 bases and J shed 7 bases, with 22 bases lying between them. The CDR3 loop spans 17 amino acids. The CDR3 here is CATSDDSRGGNQNEQFF. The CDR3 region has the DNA TGTGCCACCAGTGACGATTCTAGAGGGGGGAATCAGAATGAGCAGTTCTTC.

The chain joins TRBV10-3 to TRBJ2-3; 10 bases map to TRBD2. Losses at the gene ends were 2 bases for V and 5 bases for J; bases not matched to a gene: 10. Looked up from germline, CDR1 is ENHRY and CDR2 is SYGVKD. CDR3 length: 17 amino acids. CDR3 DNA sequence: TGTGCCATCAGTGAGCCGATCGTAGCGGGGGGAGGAGATACGCAGTATTTT. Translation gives CAISEPIVAGGGDTQYF.

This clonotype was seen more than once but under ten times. This chain's CDR3 is CASSPTGSFTGELFF. The CDR3, as DNA: TGTGCCAGCAGCCCGACAGGTTCCTTCACCGGGGAGCTGTTTTTT. V usage is TRBV7-3 and J usage is TRBJ2-2; possible D gene TRBD1, 6 bases. The germline V gene encodes CDR1 SGHTA and CDR2 FQGTGA. Between the trimmed V and J ends, which lost 5 bases and 4 bases, there was a span of 14 bases. The CDR3 is 15 residues long.

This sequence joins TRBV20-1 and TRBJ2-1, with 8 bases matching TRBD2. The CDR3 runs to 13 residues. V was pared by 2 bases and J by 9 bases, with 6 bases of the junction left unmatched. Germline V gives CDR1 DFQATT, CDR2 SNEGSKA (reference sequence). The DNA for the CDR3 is TGCAGTGCTAGAAAAGGACTAGCCAGTGAGCAGTTCTTC. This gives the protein CSARKGLASEQFF.

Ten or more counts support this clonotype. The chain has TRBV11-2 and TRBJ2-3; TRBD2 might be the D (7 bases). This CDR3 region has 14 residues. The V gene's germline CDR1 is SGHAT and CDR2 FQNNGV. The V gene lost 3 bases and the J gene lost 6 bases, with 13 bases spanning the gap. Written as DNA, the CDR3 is TGTGCCAGCAGCTTTCAAGGGGGGGGTGATACGCAGTATTTT. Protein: CASSFQGGGDTQYF.

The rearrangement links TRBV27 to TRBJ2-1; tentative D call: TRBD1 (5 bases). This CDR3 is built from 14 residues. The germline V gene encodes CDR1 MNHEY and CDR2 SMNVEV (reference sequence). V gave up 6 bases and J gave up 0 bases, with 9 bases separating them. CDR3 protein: CASRLTVSYNEQFF. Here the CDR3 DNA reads TGTGCCAGCAGACTGACAGTCTCCTACAATGAGCAGTTCTTC.

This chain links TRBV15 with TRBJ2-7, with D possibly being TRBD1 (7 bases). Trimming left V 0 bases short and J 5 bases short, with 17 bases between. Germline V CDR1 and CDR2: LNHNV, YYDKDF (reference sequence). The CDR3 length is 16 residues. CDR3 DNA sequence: TGTGCCACCAGCAGAGACGCCCCCAGGGGGGCAAACGAGCAGTACGTC. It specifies CATSRDAPRGANEQYV.

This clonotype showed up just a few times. This CDR3 is CASSYSDLFQQFF. As DNA, the CDR3 is TGTGCCAGCAGCTATAGTGATCTATTCCAGCAGTTCTTC. V usage is TRBV7-9 and J usage is TRBJ2-1; the D is unclear. This CDR3 comprises 13 residues. The V end lost 4 bases, the J end lost 11 bases, and 15 bases lay between the germline ends. Germline V gives CDR1 SEHNR, CDR2 FQNEAQ (reference sequence).

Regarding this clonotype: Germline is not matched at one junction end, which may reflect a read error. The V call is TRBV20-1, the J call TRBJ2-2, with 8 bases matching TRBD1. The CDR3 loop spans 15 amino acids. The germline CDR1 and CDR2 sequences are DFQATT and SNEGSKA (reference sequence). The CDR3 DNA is TGCAGTGCTAGAGAGTGGACAGGGTCCACCGGGGAGCTGCTTTTT. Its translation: CSAREWTGSTGELLF.

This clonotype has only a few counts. In DNA form, the CDR3 reads TGTGCCAGCAGCTTGGTCGGCCTAGCGGGGTCTATCGGGGAGCTGTTTTTT. Translation: CASSLVGLAGSIGELFF. This sequence joins TRBV5-6 and TRBJ2-2; 9 nucleotides agree with TRBD2. This CDR3 has 17 amino acids. After removal of 0 bases from V and 7 bases from J, the junction contained 10 bases not matched to a gene. Germline loops: CDR1 SGHDT, CDR2 YYEEEE. The full variable domain, with the rest looked up from reference TRBV5-6 and TRBJ2-2, is DAGVTQSPTHLIKTRGQQVTLRCSPKSGHDTVSWYQQALGQGPQFIFQYYEEEERQRGNFPDRFSGHQFPNYSSELNVNALLLGDSALYLCASSLVGLAGSIGELFFGEGSRLTVL.